These T cell receptor beta chains were read from a single sample in a study of T-cell reconstitution after alpha-beta-depleted transplantation in children. In TCRdb, the PCR reads were re-called with MiXCR into one record per CDR3 protein. The sample has fewer than 750,000 distinct CDR3 sequences, 23% seen once; the top ten hold 12% to 15%. The sample was PBMCs, mostly from graft donor cells, taken 360 days after TCRalphabeta/CD19-depleted stem cell transplant. Every receptor here comes from a boy younger than two who had a stem cell transplant for acute myeloid leukemia, so the T cells may come from the graft donor. CDR3s include the opening cysteine and the closing phenylalanine or tryptophan. Each record gives: J gene, D gene, V gene, clone size, CDR3 DNA, CDR3 protein. A D gene is named only where the DNA matches it firmly. Only some rows state a clone size, as once, few, many or a class for expanded clones.

TRBJ2-3	-	TRBV7-9	many	TGTGCCAGCAGCGGCTCAGGATACCTCACAGATACGCAGTATTTT	CASSGSGYLTDTQYF
TRBJ1-3	-	TRBV28	few	TGTGCCAGCAGTTCAGCACTAAATTCTGGAAACACCATATATTTT	CASSSALNSGNTIYF
TRBJ2-5	-	TRBV24-1	-	TGTGCCACCAGTGATCCCCACCAAGAGACCCAGTACTTC	CATSDPHQETQYF
TRBJ1-1	-	TRBV30	few	TGTGCCTGGAGTAAGAGAGGACAGTTGAACACTGAAGCTTTCTTT	CAWSKRGQLNTEAFF
TRBJ2-2	TRBD1	TRBV7-6	-	TGTGCCAGCCGGGACAGGAGGGGGAACACCGGGGAGCTGTTTTTT	CASRDRRGNTGELFF
TRBJ1-5	-	TRBV10-3	many	TGTGCCATCAGTGATCTAGGAGTGCTGGGCAATCAGCCCCAGCATTTT	CAISDLGVLGNQPQHF
TRBJ1-1	TRBD1	TRBV14	many	TGTGCCAGCAGCCAAGGCGGGACAGGGGAAGAAGCTTTCTTT	CASSQGGTGEEAFF
TRBJ2-7	-	TRBV20-1	few	TGCAGTGCCCACCGGGCAGGGAACTTCGAGCAGTACTTC	CSAHRAGNFEQYF
TRBJ1-1	-	TRBV29-1	-	TGCAGCGTTGAAGACCGGGACTGGCGGGCTTTCTTT	CSVEDRDWRAFF
TRBJ2-3	-	TRBV20-1	many	TGCAGTGCTAGACCCCTAGGACAGCTTCGATTCACAGATACGCAGTATTTT	CSARPLGQLRFTDTQYF
TRBJ2-5	-	TRBV20-1	-	TGCAGTGCTAGAACCGGATGGGAGACCCAGTACTTC	CSARTGWETQYF